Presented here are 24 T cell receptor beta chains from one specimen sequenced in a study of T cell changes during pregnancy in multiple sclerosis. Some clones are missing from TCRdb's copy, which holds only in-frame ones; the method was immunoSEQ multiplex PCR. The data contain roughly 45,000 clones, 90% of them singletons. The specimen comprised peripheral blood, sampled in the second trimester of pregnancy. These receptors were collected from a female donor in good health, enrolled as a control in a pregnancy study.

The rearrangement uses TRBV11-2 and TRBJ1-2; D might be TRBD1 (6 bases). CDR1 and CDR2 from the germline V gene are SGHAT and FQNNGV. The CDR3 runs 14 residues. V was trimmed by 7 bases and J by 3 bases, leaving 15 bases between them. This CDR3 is CASKRGGGDYGYTF. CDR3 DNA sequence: TGTGCCAGCAAAAGGGGGGGTGGGGACTATGGCTACACCTTC. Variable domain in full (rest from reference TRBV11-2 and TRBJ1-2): EAGVAQSPRYKIIEKRQSVAFWCNPISGHATLYWYQQILGQGPKLLIQFQNNGVVDDSQLPKDRFSAERLKGVDSTLKIQPAKLEDSAVYLCASKRGGGDYGYTFGSGTRLTVV.

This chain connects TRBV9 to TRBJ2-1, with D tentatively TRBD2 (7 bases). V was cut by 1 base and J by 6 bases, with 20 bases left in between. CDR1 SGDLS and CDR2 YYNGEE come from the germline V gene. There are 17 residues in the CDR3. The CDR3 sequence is CASSVRGGGRNFNEQFF. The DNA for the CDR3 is TGTGCCAGCAGCGTACGTGGGGGGGGGCGTAATTTCAATGAGCAGTTCTTC.

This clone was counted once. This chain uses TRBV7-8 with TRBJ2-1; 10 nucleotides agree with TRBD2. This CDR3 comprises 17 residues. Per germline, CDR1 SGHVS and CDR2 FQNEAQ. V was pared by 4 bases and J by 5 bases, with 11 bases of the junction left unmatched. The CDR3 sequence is CASSWQIPGLANNEQFF. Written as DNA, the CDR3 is TGTGCCAGCAGCTGGCAGATCCCGGGACTAGCGAACAATGAGCAGTTCTTC.

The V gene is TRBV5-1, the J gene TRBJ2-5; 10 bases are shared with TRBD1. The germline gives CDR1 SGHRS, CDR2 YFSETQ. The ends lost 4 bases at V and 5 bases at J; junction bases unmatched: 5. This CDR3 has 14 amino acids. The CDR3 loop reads CASSAGQGKETQYF. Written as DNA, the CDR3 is TGCGCCAGCAGCGCGGGACAGGGGAAGGAGACCCAGTACTTC.

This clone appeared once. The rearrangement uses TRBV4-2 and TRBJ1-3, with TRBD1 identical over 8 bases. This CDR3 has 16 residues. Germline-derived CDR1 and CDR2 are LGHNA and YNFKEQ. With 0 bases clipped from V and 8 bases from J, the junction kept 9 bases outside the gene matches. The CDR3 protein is CASSQEQGVRRDTIYF. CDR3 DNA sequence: TGTGCCAGCAGCCAAGAACAGGGGGTTCGAAGGGACACCATATATTTT.

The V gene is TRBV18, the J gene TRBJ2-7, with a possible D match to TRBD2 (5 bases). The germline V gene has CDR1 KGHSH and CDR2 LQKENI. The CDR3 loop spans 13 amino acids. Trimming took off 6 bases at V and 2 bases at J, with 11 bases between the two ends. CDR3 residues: CASSAGQAYEQYF. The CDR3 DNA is TGTGCCAGCTCGGCGGGCCAGGCCTACGAGCAGTACTTC.

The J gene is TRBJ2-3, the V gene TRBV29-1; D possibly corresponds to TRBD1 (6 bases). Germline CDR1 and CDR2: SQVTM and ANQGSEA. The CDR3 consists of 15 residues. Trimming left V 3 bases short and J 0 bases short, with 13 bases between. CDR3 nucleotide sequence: TGCAGCGTTGAGTTACAGGGCTCGAGCACAGATACGCAGTATTTT. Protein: CSVELQGSSTDTQYF.

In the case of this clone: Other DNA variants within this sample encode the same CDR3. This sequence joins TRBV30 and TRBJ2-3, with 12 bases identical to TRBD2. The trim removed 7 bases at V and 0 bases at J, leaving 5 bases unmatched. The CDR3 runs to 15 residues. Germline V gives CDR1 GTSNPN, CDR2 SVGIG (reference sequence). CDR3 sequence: CASSGGGASTDTQYF. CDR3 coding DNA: TGTGCCTCTAGCGGGGGGGGTGCTAGCACAGATACGCAGTATTTT.

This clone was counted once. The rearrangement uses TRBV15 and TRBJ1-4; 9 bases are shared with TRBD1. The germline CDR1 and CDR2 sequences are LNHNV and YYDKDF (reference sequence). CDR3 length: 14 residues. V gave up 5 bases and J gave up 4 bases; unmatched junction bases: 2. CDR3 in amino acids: CATSLDRGNEKLFF. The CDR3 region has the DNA TGTGCCACCAGCCTGGACAGGGGTAATGAAAAACTGTTTTTT.

The CDR3 sequence is CASSLNRGTYEQYF. In nucleotides, the CDR3 is TGTGCCAGCAGCCTCAACAGGGGCACCTACGAGCAGTACTTC. The chain joins TRBV5-4 to TRBJ2-7, with TRBD1 matching over 7 bases. The V gene end was trimmed by 4 bases and the J gene end by 2 bases; junction bases not matched to a gene: 6. This CDR3 has 14 amino acids. The germline V gene has CDR1 SGHNT and CDR2 YYREEE (reference sequence).

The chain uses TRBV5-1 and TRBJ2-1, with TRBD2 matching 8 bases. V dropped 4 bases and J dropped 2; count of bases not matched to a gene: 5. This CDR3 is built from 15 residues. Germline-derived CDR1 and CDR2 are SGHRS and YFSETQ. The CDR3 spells CASSVSGGTYNEQFF. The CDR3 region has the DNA TGCGCCAGCAGCGTGAGCGGGGGAACCTACAATGAGCAGTTCTTC. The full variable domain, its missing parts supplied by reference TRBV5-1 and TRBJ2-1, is KAGVTQTPRYLIKTRGQQVTLSCSPISGHRSVSWYQQTPGQGLQFLFEYFSETQRNKGNFPGRFSGRQFSNSRSEMNVSTLELGDSALYLCASSVSGGTYNEQFFGPGTRLTVL.

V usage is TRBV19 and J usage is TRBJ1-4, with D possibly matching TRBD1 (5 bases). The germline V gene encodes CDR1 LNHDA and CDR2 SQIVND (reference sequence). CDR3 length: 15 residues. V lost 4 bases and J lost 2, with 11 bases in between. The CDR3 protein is CASSTRGTTNEKLFF. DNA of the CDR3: TGTGCCAGTAGTACCCGCGGGACCACTAATGAAAAACTGTTTTTT. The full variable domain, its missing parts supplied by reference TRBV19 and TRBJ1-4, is DGGITQSPKYLFRKEGQNVTLSCEQNLNHDAMYWYRQDPGQGLRLIYYSQIVNDFQKGDIAEGYSVSREKKESFPLTVTSAQKNPTAFYLCASSTRGTTNEKLFFGSGTQLSVL.

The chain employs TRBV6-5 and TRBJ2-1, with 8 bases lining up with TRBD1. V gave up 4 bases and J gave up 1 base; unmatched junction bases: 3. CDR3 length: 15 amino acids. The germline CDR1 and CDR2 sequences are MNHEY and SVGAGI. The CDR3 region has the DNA TGTGCCAGCAGTTCCCGGACAGGGTCCTACAATGAGCAGTTCTTC. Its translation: CASSSRTGSYNEQFF.

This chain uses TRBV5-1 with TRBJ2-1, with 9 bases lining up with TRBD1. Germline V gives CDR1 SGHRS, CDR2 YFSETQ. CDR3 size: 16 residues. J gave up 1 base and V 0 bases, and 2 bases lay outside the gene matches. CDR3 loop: CASSLDGTGSYNEQFF. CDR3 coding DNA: TGCGCCAGCAGCTTGGATGGGACAGGGTCCTACAATGAGCAGTTCTTC.

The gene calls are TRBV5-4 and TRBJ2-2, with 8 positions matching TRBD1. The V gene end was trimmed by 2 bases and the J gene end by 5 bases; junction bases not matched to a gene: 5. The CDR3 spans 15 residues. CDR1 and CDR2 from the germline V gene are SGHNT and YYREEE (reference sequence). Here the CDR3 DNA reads TGTGCCAGCAGCTTTGAAACAGGGGGAACCGGGGAGCTGTTTTTT. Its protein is CASSFETGGTGELFF.

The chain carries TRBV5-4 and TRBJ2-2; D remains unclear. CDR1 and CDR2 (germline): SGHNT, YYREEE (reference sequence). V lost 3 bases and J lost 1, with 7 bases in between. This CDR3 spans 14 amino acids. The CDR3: CASSSARNTGELFF. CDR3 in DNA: TGTGCCAGCAGCTCTGCGAGGAACACCGGGGAGCTGTTTTTT.

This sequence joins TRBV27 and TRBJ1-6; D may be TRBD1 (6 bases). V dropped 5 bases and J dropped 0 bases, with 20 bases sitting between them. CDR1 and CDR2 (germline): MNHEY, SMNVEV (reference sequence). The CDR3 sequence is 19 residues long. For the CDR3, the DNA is TGTGCCAGCAGTCCGGACAGTTCACCTTCGAGCTCCTATAATTCACCCCTCCACTTT. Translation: CASSPDSSPSSSYNSPLHF.

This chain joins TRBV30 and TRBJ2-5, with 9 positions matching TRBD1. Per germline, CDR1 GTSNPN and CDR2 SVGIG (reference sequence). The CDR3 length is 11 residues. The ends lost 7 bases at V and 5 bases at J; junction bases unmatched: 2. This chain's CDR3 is CAFGQGETQYF. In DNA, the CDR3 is TGTGCCTTCGGACAGGGGGAGACCCAGTACTTC.

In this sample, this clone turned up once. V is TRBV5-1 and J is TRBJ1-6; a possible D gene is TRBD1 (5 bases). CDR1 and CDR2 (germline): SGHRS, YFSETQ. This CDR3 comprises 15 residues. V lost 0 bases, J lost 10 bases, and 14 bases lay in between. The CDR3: CASSLVGGRGSPLHF. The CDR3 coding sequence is TGCGCCAGCAGCTTGGTGGGGGGTCGAGGCTCACCCCTCCACTTT.

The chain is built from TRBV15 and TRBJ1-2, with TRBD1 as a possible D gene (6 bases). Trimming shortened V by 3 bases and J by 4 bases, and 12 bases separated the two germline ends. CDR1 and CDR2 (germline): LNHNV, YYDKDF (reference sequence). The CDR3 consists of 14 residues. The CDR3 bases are TGTGCCACCAGCAGTTGGGGGCAGAGCTATGGCTACACCTTC. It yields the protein CATSSWGQSYGYTF.

The CDR3: CASSPASGGTGDTQYF. The CDR3 bases are TGTGCCAGCAGCCCAGCTAGCGGGGGAACGGGAGATACGCAGTATTTT. The gene calls are TRBV7-9 and TRBJ2-3; 10 nucleotides agree with TRBD2. CDR3 length equals 16 residues. Germline CDR1 SEHNR, CDR2 FQNEAQ (reference sequence). Germline trimming cut 5 bases from V and 5 bases from J; bases unmatched to any gene: 10.

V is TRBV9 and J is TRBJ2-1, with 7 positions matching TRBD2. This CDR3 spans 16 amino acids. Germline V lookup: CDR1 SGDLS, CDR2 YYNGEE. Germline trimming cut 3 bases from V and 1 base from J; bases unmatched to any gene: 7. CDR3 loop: CASSAPTSRSYNEQFF. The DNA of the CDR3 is TGTGCCAGCAGCGCGCCGACTAGCAGATCCTACAATGAGCAGTTCTTC. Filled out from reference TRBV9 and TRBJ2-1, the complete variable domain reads DSGVTQTPKHLITATGQRVTLRCSPRSGDLSVYWYQQSLDQGLQFLIQYYNGEERAKGNILERFSAQQFPDLHSELNLSSLELGDSALYFCASSAPTSRSYNEQFFGPGTRLTVL.

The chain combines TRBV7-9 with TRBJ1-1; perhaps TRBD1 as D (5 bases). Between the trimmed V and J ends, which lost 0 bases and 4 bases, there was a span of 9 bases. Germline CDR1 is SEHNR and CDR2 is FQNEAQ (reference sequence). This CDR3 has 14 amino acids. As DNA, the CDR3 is TGTGCCAGCAGCTTAGCAGGGGTAGGCACTGAAGCTTTCTTT. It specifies CASSLAGVGTEAFF. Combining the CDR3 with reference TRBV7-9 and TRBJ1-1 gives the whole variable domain DTGVSQNPRHKITKRGQNVTFRCDPISEHNRLYWYRQTLGQGPEFLTYFQNEAQLEKSRLLSDRFSAERPKGSFSTLEIQRTEQGDSAMYLCASSLAGVGTEAFFGQGTRLTVV.

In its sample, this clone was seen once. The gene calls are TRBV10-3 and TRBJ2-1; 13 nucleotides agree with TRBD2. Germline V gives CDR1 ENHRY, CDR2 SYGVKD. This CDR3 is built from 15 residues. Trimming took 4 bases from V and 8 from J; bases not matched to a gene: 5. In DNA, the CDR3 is TGTGCCATCAGTGGCACTAGCGGGGGGGGCGATGAGCAGTTCTTC. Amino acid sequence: CAISGTSGGGDEQFF.